This is a list of T cell receptor beta chains from one sample in a study of molecular identifiers for immune sequencing clone quantification. TCRdb fed the PCR reads into MiXCR, producing one record per CDR3 protein. The table lists approximately 90,000 distinct CDR3 sequences, 24% of them singletons. Specimen: naive CD8+ T cells from blood, with Jurkat cell RNA spiked in. The source of these receptors is a human donor in good health. Some libraries in this study had Jurkat cell RNA spiked in. CDR3s include the opening cysteine and the closing phenylalanine or tryptophan. Fields, in order: D gene, V gene, J gene, clone size, CDR3 length, CDR3 DNA, CDR3 protein. D genes are given only for firm matches. Only part of the rows carry a size: once, few, many, or a class if the clone is expanded.

-	TRBV7-9	TRBJ2-7	many	15	TGTGCCAGCAGCTTAGCTGAGTACACTGCCTACGAGCAGTACTTC	CASSLAEYTAYEQYF
-	TRBV5-6	TRBJ1-1	-	13	TGTGCCAGCAGCCGGGACATAAGGACTGAAGCTTTCTTT	CASSRDIRTEAFF
TRBD1	TRBV12-3/TRBV12-4	TRBJ1-5	many	13	TGTGCCAGCAGCCGGGACAGGGTCCAGCCCCAGCATTTT	CASSRDRVQPQHF
-	TRBV7-9	TRBJ1-4	-	13	TGTGCCAGCTACGTGACAGCTAATGAAAAACTGGTTTTT	CASYVTANEKLVF
-	TRBV19	TRBJ2-7	many	13	TGTGCCAGTAGTGCACAGGGTTCCTACGAGCAGTACTTC	CASSAQGSYEQYF
-	TRBV6-2/TRBV6-3	TRBJ2-7	many	12	TGTGCCAGCAGACTACCGAAGGCAGAGCAGTACTTC	CASRLPKAEQYF
-	TRBV6-6	TRBJ2-7	-	15	TGTGCCAGCACCTCAAGGGGGATATCCGTGCACGAGCAGTACTTC	CASTSRGISVHEQYF
TRBD2	TRBV6-5	TRBJ2-3	many	15	TGTGCCAGCAGCTGGCTAGCGGGTCGACCAGATACGCAGTATTTT	CASSWLAGRPDTQYF
-	TRBV4-1	TRBJ2-1	many	15	TGCGCCAGCAGCCAATTCGGGGCATATTACAATGAGCAGTTCTTC	CASSQFGAYYNEQFF
-	TRBV11-2	TRBJ2-1	many	13	TGTGCCAGCAGCTTAGAGCTCAACAATGAGCAGTTCTTC	CASSLELNNEQFF
TRBD2	TRBV10-3	TRBJ2-3	many	16	TGTGCCATCAGTGGCGGACTAGCGGGGGGTGGCGATACGCAGTATTTT	CAISGGLAGGGDTQYF